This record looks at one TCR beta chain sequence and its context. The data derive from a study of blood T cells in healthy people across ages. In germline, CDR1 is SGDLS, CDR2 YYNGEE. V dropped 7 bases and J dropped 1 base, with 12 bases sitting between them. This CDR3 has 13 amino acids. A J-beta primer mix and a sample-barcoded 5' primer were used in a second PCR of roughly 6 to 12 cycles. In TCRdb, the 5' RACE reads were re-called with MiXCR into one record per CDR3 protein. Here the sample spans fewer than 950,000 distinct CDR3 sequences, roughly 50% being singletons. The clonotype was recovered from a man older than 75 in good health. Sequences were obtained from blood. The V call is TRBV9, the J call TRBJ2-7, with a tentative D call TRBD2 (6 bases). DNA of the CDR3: TGTGCCAGCGGGATGGGGGGATCCTACGAGCAGTACTTC. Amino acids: CASGMGGSYEQYF.